Following are 29 T cell receptor beta chains from one sample sequenced in a study of cytomegalovirus exposure and HLA in healthy donors. The PCR used 60 Vbeta and 13 Jbeta primers. Assay used: immunoSEQ multiplex PCR; TCRdb lists only in-frame clones, some missing. The sample lists approximately 170,000 clones; 85% were seen once. The sample consisted of PBMCs. Receptor source: a boy younger than 10 in good health and CMV-seronegative.

The J gene is TRBJ1-6, the V gene TRBV6-5, with TRBD1 matching 9 bases. The CDR3 is made up of 16 amino acids. CDR1 and CDR2 (germline): MNHEY, SVGAGI. V lost 3 bases to trimming and J lost 7 bases; unmatched junction nucleotides: 7. DNA of the CDR3: TGTGCCAGCAGTTATTTCGGACAGGGGCAGAATTCACCCCTCCACTTT. This gives the protein CASSYFGQGQNSPLHF.

The chain's CDR3 is CAWTPLAGANTEAFF. CDR3 DNA sequence: TGTGCCTGGACCCCCCTGGCAGGGGCGAACACTGAAGCTTTCTTT. This sequence joins TRBV30 and TRBJ1-1; weak D call: TRBD1 (6 bases). The CDR3 spans 15 residues. Germline loops: CDR1 GTSNPN, CDR2 SVGIG (reference sequence). The V end was cut by 4 bases, the J end by 1 base, with 16 bases between.

The rearrangement joins TRBV5-1 to TRBJ2-7; 7 nucleotides line up with TRBD2. Trimming cost V 2 bases and J 5 bases; bases outside gene matches: 10. CDR1 is SGHRS and CDR2 is YFSETQ in the germline V gene. The length of the CDR3 is 15 residues. The CDR3 protein is CASSLMGRAMDEQYF. CDR3 bases: TGCGCCAGCAGCTTAATGGGGAGGGCCATGGACGAGCAGTACTTC.

The chain couples TRBV21-1 to TRBJ2-5; TRBD1 is the table's D call and was not checked against the DNA. TRBV21-1 is a pseudogene segment. This CDR3 contains 13 residues. The CDR3 reads CASRRQLQETQYF. The CDR3 bases are TGTGCCAGCAGGAGACAGCTTCAAGAGACCCAGTACTTC.

V gene TRBV27 combines with J gene TRBJ2-2, with D perhaps matching TRBD1 (5 bases). V lost 5 bases to trimming and J lost 4 bases, with 8 bases between them. Germline V lookup: CDR1 MNHEY, CDR2 SMNVEV (reference sequence). The length of the CDR3 is 13 residues. The CDR3, as DNA: TGTGCCAGCAGTCCGCAGGGCACCGGGGAGCTGTTTTTT. It yields the protein CASSPQGTGELFF.

This chain uses TRBV28 with TRBJ2-6; TRBD1 might be the D (6 bases). V lost 0 bases and J 0 bases, leaving 9 bases between the germline ends. The CDR3 runs to 17 residues. Germline V gives CDR1 MDHEN, CDR2 SYDVKM. CDR3 nucleotides: TGTGCCAGCAGTTTATGGGACAGCTTCTCTGGGGCCAACGTCCTGACTTTC. It codes for CASSLWDSFSGANVLTF. Based on the CDR3 plus reference TRBV28 and TRBJ2-6, the full variable domain is DVKVTQSSRYLVKRTGEKVFLECVQDMDHENMFWYRQDPGLGLRLIYFSYDVKMKEKGDIPEGYSVSREKKERFSLILESASTNQTSMYLCASSLWDSFSGANVLTFGAGSRLTVL.

This clone was seen a few times. This chain links TRBV9 with TRBJ1-1; D is unresolved. Germline CDR1 and CDR2: SGDLS and YYNGEE. CDR3 length equals 13 residues. Trimming removed 1 base from V and 1 base from J, with 5 bases in between. The CDR3 here is CASSVLQNTEAFF. In DNA form, the CDR3 reads TGTGCCAGCAGCGTATTACAGAACACTGAAGCTTTCTTT.

The chain joins TRBV4-1 to TRBJ2-1; 7 nucleotides match TRBD1. CDR3 length: 17 residues. J gave up 3 bases and V 3 bases, and 11 bases lay outside the gene matches. Germline assignment: CDR1 MGHRA and CDR2 YSYEKL. The CDR3 bases are TGCGCCAGCAGCCACCCTTATCCGGGACAGTACTACAATGAGCAGTTCTTC. Protein: CASSHPYPGQYYNEQFF.

In DNA, the CDR3 is TGTGCCAGCAGACGAGGGCTAGCGGGAGAGCAGTACTTC. Residues: CASRRGLAGEQYF. The rearrangement joins TRBV6-5 to TRBJ2-5; 10 bases are a match to TRBD2. This CDR3 is 13 amino acids long. J lost 11 bases, V lost 6 bases, and 9 bases had no gene match. The germline CDR1 and CDR2 sequences are MNHEY and SVGAGI.

The rearrangement joins TRBV28 to TRBJ2-6, with 11 bases matching TRBD1. V lost 5 bases and J lost 0; bases outside the gene matches: 3. Looked up from germline, CDR1 is MDHEN and CDR2 is SYDVKM. This CDR3 spans 17 amino acids. Here the CDR3 DNA reads TGTGCCAGCAGTCGGGACAGGGGGAACTCTGGGGCCAACGTCCTGACTTTC. Amino acids: CASSRDRGNSGANVLTF. The whole variable domain, filled in from reference TRBV28 and TRBJ2-6, reads DVKVTQSSRYLVKRTGEKVFLECVQDMDHENMFWYRQDPGLGLRLIYFSYDVKMKEKGDIPEGYSVSREKKERFSLILESASTNQTSMYLCASSRDRGNSGANVLTFGAGSRLTVL.

The V call is TRBV19, the J call TRBJ1-3, with D possibly being TRBD1 (6 bases). V lost 3 bases and J lost 2, with 8 bases in between. The germline gives CDR1 LNHDA, CDR2 SQIVND (reference sequence). The CDR3 is 14 amino acids. The CDR3 is CASSMSGAGNTIYF. The DNA for the CDR3 is TGTGCCAGTAGTATGTCAGGGGCTGGAAACACCATATATTTT.

This rearrangement joins TRBV28 to TRBJ1-4, with D possibly being TRBD1 (6 bases). V was trimmed by 10 bases and J by 5 bases, leaving 14 bases between them. This CDR3 spans 13 amino acids. CDR1 and CDR2 from the germline V gene are MDHEN and SYDVKM. CDR3 protein: CATQGGGNEKLFF. The CDR3 region has the DNA TGTGCCACACAAGGGGGGGGGAATGAAAAACTGTTTTTT.

This chain connects TRBV5-4 to TRBJ2-2; 11 bases line up with TRBD2. The CDR3 is made up of 14 amino acids. Germline CDR1 is SGHNT and CDR2 is YYREEE (reference sequence). V was clipped by 4 bases and J by 8 bases; unmatched bases: 4. The CDR3 DNA reads as TGTGCCAGCAGCGGGACTAGCGGCACTGGGGAGCTGTTTTTT. Amino acids: CASSGTSGTGELFF.

The chain carries TRBV9 and TRBJ2-3, with TRBD2 identical over 13 bases. J lost 4 bases, V lost 0 bases, and 5 bases had no gene match. This CDR3 is built from 17 residues. The germline V gene has CDR1 SGDLS and CDR2 YYNGEE. CDR3: CASSVGLAGGPADTQYF. CDR3 DNA sequence: TGTGCCAGCAGCGTAGGACTAGCGGGGGGACCCGCAGATACGCAGTATTTT.

The genes are TRBV14 and TRBJ1-1, with 10 bases that match TRBD1. V lost 4 bases to trimming and J lost 0 bases; unmatched junction nucleotides: 5. The CDR3 loop spans 16 amino acids. Germline V CDR1 and CDR2: SGHDN, FVKESK. CDR3 sequence: CASSRDRGRMNTEAFF. The CDR3 region has the DNA TGTGCCAGCAGCCGGGACAGGGGACGAATGAACACTGAAGCTTTCTTT.

The chain employs TRBV28 and TRBJ2-7; the D gene is possibly TRBD1 (5 bases). V gave up 7 bases and J gave up 2 bases, with 15 bases separating them. The germline gives CDR1 MDHEN, CDR2 SYDVKM. The length of the CDR3 is 14 residues. As DNA, the CDR3 is TGTGCCAGCACTCCTCAGGGATTACCCTACGAGCAGTACGTC. It is translated as CASTPQGLPYEQYV.

This sequence joins TRBV15 and TRBJ2-5; 8 nucleotides match TRBD2. The J call may not be correct, given that the DNA end is closer to TRBJ2-7. Germline loops: CDR1 LNHNV, CDR2 YYDKDF (reference sequence). The CDR3 has 16 residues. The CDR3 nucleotides read TGTGCCACCAGCAGAGATACGTGGAGCGGGAGCTTCGAGCAGTACTTC. Protein sequence: CATSRDTWSGSFEQYF.

The gene calls are TRBV6-5 and TRBJ1-5; TRBD1 matches 7 bases. This CDR3 has 15 amino acids. The germline V gene encodes CDR1 MNHEY and CDR2 SVGAGI. V shed 6 bases, J shed 2 bases, and the junction held 7 bases outside the gene matches. In DNA form, the CDR3 reads TGTGCCAGCAGAGGGGGCGTTCAGGGCAATCAGCCCCAGCATTTT. Its translation: CASRGGVQGNQPQHF.

A few counts support this clone. This chain links TRBV19 with TRBJ1-2; 7 nucleotides agree with TRBD1. Germline lookup yields CDR1 LNHDA and CDR2 SQIVND (reference sequence). V shed 8 bases, J shed 8 bases, and the junction held 20 bases outside the gene matches. The CDR3 is 16 amino acids. The CDR3 coding sequence is TGTGCCAGTGCTCCGGGACAGAGATCTTTTATAGGGGGCTACACCTTC. This gives the protein CASAPGQRSFIGGYTF.

The chain carries TRBV6-1 and TRBJ1-1; 11 nucleotides line up with TRBD1. The V segment lost 8 bases and the J segment 4 bases; nucleotides outside the gene matches: 3. Germline V gene data show CDR1 as MNHNS and CDR2 as SASEGT. The CDR3 is 13 residues long. CDR3 sequence: CASGTGGVTEAFF. CDR3 sequence (DNA): TGTGCCAGCGGGACAGGGGGAGTCACTGAAGCTTTCTTT.

The chain combines TRBV27 with TRBJ2-7; 12 nucleotides agree with TRBD2. The germline CDR1 and CDR2 sequences are MNHEY and SMNVEV (reference sequence). The V segment lost 8 bases and the J segment 5 bases; nucleotides outside the gene matches: 4. This CDR3 spans 13 amino acids. CDR3 bases: TGTGCCAGCGGACTAGCGGGGTCGAACGAGCAGTACTTC. Translating gives CASGLAGSNEQYF.

This clone was picked up one time. The chain combines TRBV6-1 with TRBJ2-1, with TRBD2 matching 10 bases. The V segment lost 2 bases and the J segment 8 bases; nucleotides outside the gene matches: 12. The CDR3 contains 17 residues. CDR1 and CDR2 from the germline V gene are MNHNS and SASEGT. The CDR3 nucleotides read TGTGCCAGCAGTGAATTGGCTAGCGGGAGAGGGGGAGATGAGCAGTTCTTC. The encoded protein is CASSELASGRGGDEQFF.

This clone was recorded a few times. The chain couples TRBV18 to TRBJ2-1; TRBD1 matches 7 bases. The germline CDR1 and CDR2 sequences are KGHSH and LQKENI. The CDR3 length is 15 residues. V shed 2 bases and J 8 bases; nucleotides not matched to a gene: 9. The CDR3 loop is CASSPVQGGIDEQFF. The CDR3 DNA follows: TGTGCCAGCTCACCAGTACAAGGGGGCATAGATGAGCAGTTCTTC.

The gene calls are TRBV2 and TRBJ2-7, with a weak D call TRBD2 (5 bases). Germline CDR1 and CDR2: SNHLY and FYNNEI. This CDR3 region has 13 residues. V was shortened by 7 bases and J by 4 bases, with 14 bases between the two germline ends. Written as DNA, the CDR3 is TGTGCCAGCACTCGCTCGCCGGGGTACGAGCAGTACTTC. This gives the protein CASTRSPGYEQYF.

The gene calls are TRBV18 and TRBJ1-6; tentatively, D is TRBD1 (6 bases). Deletions cut 3 bases from V and 7 bases from J, with 16 bases between. The CDR3 runs to 16 residues. The germline V gene encodes CDR1 KGHSH and CDR2 LQKENI. The CDR3 is CASSPPRQGSNSPLHF. The CDR3 nucleotides are TGTGCCAGCTCACCCCCCCGTCAGGGGTCGAATTCACCCCTCCACTTT.

The chain employs TRBV4-1 and TRBJ2-3, with 11 positions matching TRBD2. The CDR3 sequence is 18 residues long. The germline V gene has CDR1 MGHRA and CDR2 YSYEKL. V shed 3 bases and J 0 bases; nucleotides not matched to a gene: 8. The DNA of the CDR3 is TGCGCCAGCAGCCATTACAGCACTAGCGGGGGTAGCACAGATACGCAGTATTTT. Its protein is CASSHYSTSGGSTDTQYF.

The J gene is TRBJ2-2, the V gene TRBV7-8; a weak D match, TRBD2 (6 bases). This CDR3 region has 18 residues. Germline V lookup: CDR1 SGHVS, CDR2 FQNEAQ. Trimming took off 4 bases at V and 3 bases at J, with 21 bases between the two ends. In nucleotides, the CDR3 is TGTGCCAGCAGCTCAACATACCCGGGAGTGACCGACACCGGGGAGCTGTTTTTT. Its translation is CASSSTYPGVTDTGELFF. The complete variable domain, with remaining parts taken from reference TRBV7-8 and TRBJ2-2, reads GAGVSQSPRYKVAKRGQDVALRCDPISGHVSLFWYQQALGQGPEFLTYFQNEAQLDKSGLPSDRFFAERPEGSVSTLKIQRTQQEDSAVYLCASSSTYPGVTDTGELFFGEGSRLTVL.

The chain couples TRBV14 to TRBJ1-1; no firm D call. Between the trimmed V and J ends, which lost 4 bases and 6 bases, there was a span of 9 bases. This CDR3 spans 12 amino acids. The germline CDR1 and CDR2 sequences are SGHDN and FVKESK. CDR3 residues: CASSRTNAEAFF. As DNA, the CDR3 is TGTGCCAGCAGCCGAACAAACGCTGAAGCTTTCTTT.

This chain links TRBV7-9 with TRBJ2-1, with 10 bases lining up with TRBD2. CDR3 length: 15 residues. Germline assignment: CDR1 SEHNR and CDR2 FQNEAQ (reference sequence). V lost 0 bases to trimming and J lost 6 bases; unmatched junction nucleotides: 2. The CDR3: CASSLALAGVNEQFF. The CDR3 DNA is TGTGCCAGCAGCTTAGCCCTAGCGGGAGTCAATGAGCAGTTCTTC.